This paragraph reports one T cell receptor beta chain. Its antigen is unidentified. Reverse transcription of extracted RNA yielded cDNA, which provided the sequencing template. The method was immunoSEQ multiplex PCR; TCRdb's version includes in-frame clones alone and lacks a portion of them. The sample holds more than 85,000 clones, about 58% seen once. Described treatment: oral pan-JAK inhibitor, 5-10 mg twice daily. Both peripheral blood and punch biopsies of lesional scalp skin were obtained from patients who had alopecia areata. This sample was taken from a study of CD8+ T cells in alopecia areata. About the study: Among treated patients, oral tofacitinib was administered at 5 to 10 mg twice daily. The percentage of affected scalp area served as the score of severity for treated patients.

Study conclusions and caveats: Scalp clonality and expanded CD8+ clones among the top 100 showed significant decreases with tofacitinib.

CDR1 SGDLS and CDR2 YYNGEE come from the germline V gene. This CDR3 is built from 14 residues. Trimming shortened V by 0 bases and J by 4 bases, and 11 bases separated the two germline ends. The clonotype comes from a human donor with alopecia areata. The material sequenced was CD8+ T cells sorted from blood, taken at week 4, from a patient treated with tofacitinib. V and J are TRBV9 and TRBJ2-7; either TRBD1 or TRBD2 may fit D (6 bases each). The CDR3 DNA reads TGTGCCAGCAGCGTAGCTACAGGGAGGTACGAGCAGTACTTC. Its translation: CASSVATGRYEQYF. Together with reference TRBV9 and TRBJ2-7, the CDR3 gives the full variable domain: DSGVTQTPKHLITATGQRVTLRCSPRSGDLSVYWYQQSLDQGLQFLIQYYNGEERAKGNILERFSAQQFPDLHSELNLSSLELGDSALYFCASSVATGRYEQYFGPGTRLTVT.